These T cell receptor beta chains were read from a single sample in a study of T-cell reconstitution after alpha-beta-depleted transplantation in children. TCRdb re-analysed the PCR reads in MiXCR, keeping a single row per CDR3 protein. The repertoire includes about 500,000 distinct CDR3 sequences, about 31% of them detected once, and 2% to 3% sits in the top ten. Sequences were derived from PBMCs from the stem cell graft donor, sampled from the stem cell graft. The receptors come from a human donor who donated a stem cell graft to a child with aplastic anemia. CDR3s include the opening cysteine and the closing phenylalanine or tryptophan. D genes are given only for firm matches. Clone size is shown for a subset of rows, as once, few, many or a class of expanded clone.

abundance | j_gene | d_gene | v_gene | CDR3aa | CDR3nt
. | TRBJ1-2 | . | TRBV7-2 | CASSARTEAYGYTF | TGTGCCAGCAGCGCCCGGACAGAGGCATATGGCTACACCTTC
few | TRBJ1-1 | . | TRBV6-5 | CASSYSKQKNTEAFF | TGTGCCAGCAGTTACTCGAAGCAGAAGAACACTGAAGCTTTCTTT
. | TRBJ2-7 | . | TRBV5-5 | CASSSPGESYEQYF | TGTGCCAGCAGCTCCCCGGGGGAAAGCTACGAGCAGTACTTC
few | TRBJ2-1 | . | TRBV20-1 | CSAGSSSSYNEQFF | TGCAGTGCTGGCTCCTCGAGCTCCTACAATGAGCAGTTCTTC
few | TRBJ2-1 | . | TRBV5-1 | CASAPGGNLYNEQFF | TGCGCCAGCGCACCGGGCGGGAATCTCTACAATGAGCAGTTCTTC
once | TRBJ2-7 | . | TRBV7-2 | CASNEQIQSYEQYF | TGTGCCAGCAATGAACAGATCCAGTCCTACGAGCAGTACTTC
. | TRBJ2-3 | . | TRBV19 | CASKKQDMTDTQYF | TGTGCCAGTAAGAAGCAGGACATGACAGATACGCAGTATTTT
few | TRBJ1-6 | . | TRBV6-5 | CASSYDGAKTPLHF | TGTGCCAGCAGTTACGACGGAGCCAAGACACCCCTCCACTTT
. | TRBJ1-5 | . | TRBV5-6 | CASSLGRPSNQPQHF | TGTGCCAGCAGCTTGGGTCGACCTAGCAATCAGCCCCAGCATTTT
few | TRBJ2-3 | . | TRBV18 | CASSPNKDTQYF | TGTGCCAGCTCACCAAATAAAGATACGCAGTATTTT
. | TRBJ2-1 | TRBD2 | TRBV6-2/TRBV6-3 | CASSYVGGEQFF | TGTGCCAGCAGTTACGTGGGAGGGGAGCAGTTCTTC
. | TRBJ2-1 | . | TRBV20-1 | CSASLVSPNEQFF | TGCAGTGCTAGTTTAGTATCCCCCAATGAGCAGTTCTTC
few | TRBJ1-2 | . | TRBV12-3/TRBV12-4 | CASIGSSNYGYTF | TGTGCCAGCATTGGCAGTTCAAACTATGGCTACACCTTC
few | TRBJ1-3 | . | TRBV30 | CAWSERTIYF | TGTGCCTGGAGTGAACGAACCATATATTTT
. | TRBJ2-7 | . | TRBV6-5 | CASSYGGDYEQYF | TGTGCCAGCAGTTACGGGGGAGACTACGAGCAGTACTTC
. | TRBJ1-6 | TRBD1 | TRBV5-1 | CASRAGTADNSPLHF | TGCGCCAGCAGAGCCGGGACAGCAGATAATTCACCCCTCCACTTT
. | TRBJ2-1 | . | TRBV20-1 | CSARWELHNEQFF | TGCAGTGCTAGGTGGGAGTTACACAATGAGCAGTTCTTC
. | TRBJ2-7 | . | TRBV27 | CASSLGGGISYEQYF | TGTGCCAGCAGTTTAGGTGGCGGAATCTCCTACGAGCAGTACTTC
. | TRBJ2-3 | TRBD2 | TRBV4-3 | CASSQVSGRPTDTQYF | TGCGCCAGCAGCCAAGTTAGCGGGAGGCCGACAGATACGCAGTATTTT
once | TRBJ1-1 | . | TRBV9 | CASSVRLNTEAFF | TGTGCCAGCAGCGTAAGGCTGAACACTGAAGCTTTCTTT
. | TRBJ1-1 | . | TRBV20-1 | CSAETRSYLNTEAFF | TGCAGTGCCGAAACCCGGTCATACTTAAACACTGAAGCTTTCTTT
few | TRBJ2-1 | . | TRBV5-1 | CASRQLANSYNEQFF | TGCGCCAGCAGACAACTAGCCAACTCCTACAATGAGCAGTTCTTC
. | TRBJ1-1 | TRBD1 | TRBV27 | CASSRQGPDTEAFF | TGTGCCAGCAGCAGACAGGGGCCCGATACTGAAGCTTTCTTT
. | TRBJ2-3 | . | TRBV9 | CASSSGGALTDTQYF | TGTGCCAGCAGTAGTGGCGGGGCTCTGACAGATACGCAGTATTTT
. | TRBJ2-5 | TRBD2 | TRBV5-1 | CASSLVVFLREAQETQYF | TGCGCCAGCAGCTTGGTGGTATTCTTGCGGGAGGCCCAAGAGACCCAGTACTTC
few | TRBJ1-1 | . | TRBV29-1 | CSVHLPEAFF | TGCAGCGTGCACCTACCTGAAGCTTTCTTT
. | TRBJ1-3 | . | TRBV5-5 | CASSLGLRDPGTIYF | TGTGCCAGCAGCTTGGGGCTCAGGGACCCGGGAACCATATATTTT
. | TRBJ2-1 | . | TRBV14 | CASSEPDFQSSYNEQFF | TGTGCCAGCAGCGAGCCGGACTTCCAAAGCTCCTACAATGAGCAGTTCTTC
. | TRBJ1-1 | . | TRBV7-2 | CASSFGRWEAFF | TGTGCCAGCAGCTTCGGACGGTGGGAGGCTTTCTTT
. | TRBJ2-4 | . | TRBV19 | CASSAQSLAKNIQYF | TGTGCCAGTAGTGCTCAATCCTTAGCCAAAAACATTCAGTACTTC
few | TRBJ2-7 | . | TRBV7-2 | CASSVAEVWRAYEQYF | TGTGCCAGCAGTGTCGCAGAGGTATGGCGGGCCTACGAGCAGTACTTC
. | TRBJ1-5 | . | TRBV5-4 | CASAGHQPQHF | TGTGCCAGCGCAGGGCATCAGCCCCAGCATTTT
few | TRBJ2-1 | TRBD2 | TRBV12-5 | CASGLAPMSKREAPSSSYNEQFF | TGTGCTAGTGGTTTGGCACCAATGAGTAAGCGGGAGGCCCCTTCGAGCTCCTACAATGAGCAGTTCTTC
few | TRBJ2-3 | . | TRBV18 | CASSPPEDGKPRTDTQYF | TGTGCCAGCTCACCACCTGAGGACGGAAAACCCCGCACAGATACGCAGTATTTT
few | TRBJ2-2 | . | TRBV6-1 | CASRTDGLGTGELFF | TGTGCCAGCAGAACCGACGGGCTAGGCACCGGGGAGCTGTTTTTT
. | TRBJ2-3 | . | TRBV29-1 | CSVAGPGEGTDTQYF | TGCAGCGTAGCCGGACCGGGGGAAGGCACAGATACGCAGTATTTT
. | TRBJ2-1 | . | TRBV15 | CATSRESAVSSYNEQFF | TGTGCCACCAGCAGAGAGTCGGCGGTTAGCTCCTACAATGAGCAGTTCTTC